Sequencing of this T cell receptor beta chain was carried out in a study of breast tumors, draining lymph nodes, adjacent tissues. A few counts support this clonotype. The antigen is undetermined. A much larger clone lies a single base off, so this may be a read error. TCRdb re-analysed the multiplex PCR reads in MiXCR, keeping a single row per CDR3 protein. The sample shows about 200,000 distinct CDR3 sequences, about 32% of them seen only once. Germline V gives CDR1 SGHRS, CDR2 YFSETQ. The CDR3 covers 15 residues. V lost 0 bases, J lost 9 bases, and 9 bases stayed unmatched. Study-wide points: The lymph node origin of tumor T cells was framed as consistent with a hypothesis, not demonstrated. Compared with lymph nodes, tumors were less diverse; compared with nontumor tissue, more. Tumor and nontumor repertoires were significantly more similar in luminal-like than in basal-like breast cancer.

Samples came from axillary lymph nodes draining the breast cancer. The specimen was axillary lymph node tissue. The chain links TRBV5-1 to TRBJ2-5; TRBD1 agrees at 9 bases. The TCR sequence derives from a female donor with breast cancer. Some clones in this sample may be carry-over from other donors' samples. CDR3 coding DNA: TGCGCCAGCAGCTTGGCCGGGGGACAGGGAAAGGCCCAGTACTTC. Translated, it gives CASSLAGGQGKAQYF.